This T cell receptor beta chain originates from a study of blood T cell repertoires in COVID-19. Study at large: The United States, Italy and Spain provided the acute and convalescent COVID-19 samples. From T cells, B-cell-depleted T cells, or PBMCs came the material, which was cDNA or gDNA.

Original data processing: Scientists estimated how many nucleated cells there were by amplifying reference gene primers. Using immunoSEQ multiplex PCR, the repertoire was profiled, and TCRdb retains in-frame clones only, with some absent. Clone size and the V and J calls come from that table; the DNA yielded D and trimming. The sample has around 52,000 clones, about four fifths seen once. The sequence was obtained from a human donor in a cohort sampled during active COVID-19. Sequenced sample: peripheral blood.

DNA for the CDR3: TGTGCCAGCAGCCCCGGACAGGGTGGGTTATGGCACTATGGCTACACCTTC. This translates into CASSPGQGGLWHYGYTF. J is TRBJ1-2 and V is TRBV21-1; the D call TRBD1 from the table was never checked on the DNA. TRBV21-1 is a known pseudogene. The CDR3 runs 17 residues.